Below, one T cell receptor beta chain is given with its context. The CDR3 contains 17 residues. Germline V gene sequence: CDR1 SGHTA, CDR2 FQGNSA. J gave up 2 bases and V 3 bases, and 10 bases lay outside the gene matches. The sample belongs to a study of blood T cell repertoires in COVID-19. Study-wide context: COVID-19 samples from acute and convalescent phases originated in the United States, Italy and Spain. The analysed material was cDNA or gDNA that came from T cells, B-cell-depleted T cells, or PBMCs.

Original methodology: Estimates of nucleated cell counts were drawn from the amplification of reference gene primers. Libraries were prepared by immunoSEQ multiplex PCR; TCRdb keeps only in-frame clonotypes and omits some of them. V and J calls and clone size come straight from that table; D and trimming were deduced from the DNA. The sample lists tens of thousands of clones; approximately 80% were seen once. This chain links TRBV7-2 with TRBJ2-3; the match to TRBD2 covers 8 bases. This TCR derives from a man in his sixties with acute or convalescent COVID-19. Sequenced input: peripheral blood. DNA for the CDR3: TGTGCCAGCAGCTTGGCGGGGGGACACTTTTTCACAGATACGCAGTATTTT. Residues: CASSLAGGHFFTDTQYF.